A selection of T cell receptor beta chains follows, all from one sample in a study of early T cells in non-severe SARS-CoV-2 infection. One entry per CDR3 protein, called by TCRdb with MiXCR from the 5' RACE reads. This table has 80,000 to 100,000 distinct CDR3 sequences, 12% to 15% appearing once. The sample taken for sequencing was whole blood. The receptors shown here come from an adult who was a healthcare worker with PCR-confirmed SARS-CoV-2 infection or an uninfected control (not recorded which). CDR3s include the opening cysteine and the closing phenylalanine or tryptophan. The D gene is left open where the match is weak. Size values are once, few and many counts, or a class for expanded clones, and some rows have none.

v_gene	j_gene	d_gene	abundance	CDR3nt	CDR3aa
TRBV7-9	TRBJ1-5	-	many	TGTGCCAGCAGCTTCAGTAGCAATCAGCCCCAGCATTTT	CASSFSSNQPQHF
TRBV18	TRBJ1-2	TRBD1	few	TGTGCCAGCTCACCCGACAGGGCGGATGGCTACACCTTC	CASSPDRADGYTF
TRBV5-1	TRBJ2-7	-	-	TGCGCCAGCAGATCCGGACAAGGAAGCTCCTACGAGCAGTACTTC	CASRSGQGSSYEQYF
TRBV29-1	TRBJ2-3	-	few	TGCAGCGTTGAGGTCACATCAGATACGCAGTATTTT	CSVEVTSDTQYF
TRBV13	TRBJ1-4	-	few	TGTGCCAGCAGCCTCCGGGGACAAAAGGAAAAACTGTTTTTT	CASSLRGQKEKLFF
TRBV5-1	TRBJ1-1	-	-	TGCGCCAGCCGACCTAATGAGGCCCAGAACACTGAAGCTTTCTTT	CASRPNEAQNTEAFF
TRBV3-1	TRBJ1-1	-	few	TGTGCCAGCAGCCAATCCAGTGAAGCTTTCTTT	CASSQSSEAFF
TRBV6-5	TRBJ1-4	-	-	TGTGCCAGCAGCTCCTTGGTTGGGGTGCGAGCTGAAAAACTGTTTTTT	CASSSLVGVRAEKLFF
TRBV5-6	TRBJ2-1	TRBD1	few	TGTGCCAGCAGCTGGGGGACAGGGAGCAACAATGAGCAGTTCTTC	CASSWGTGSNNEQFF
TRBV11-2	TRBJ1-1	-	-	TGTGCCAGCAGCTTCACTTCATACACTGAAGCTTTCTTT	CASSFTSYTEAFF
TRBV6-1	TRBJ2-7	TRBD1	few	TGTGCCAGCAGTGCAGGACAGGGATCGGGCGAGCAGTACTTC	CASSAGQGSGEQYF
TRBV7-7	TRBJ2-3	TRBD1	-	TGTGCTAGCAGCTTACAGGGACAGAACACAGATACGCAGTATTTT	CASSLQGQNTDTQYF
TRBV29-1	TRBJ1-2	-	few	TGCAGCGTTGTTCAGAGCTATGGCTACACCTTC	CSVVQSYGYTF
TRBV4-1	TRBJ2-3	-	-	TGCGCCAGCAGCCAAGCGAGATCGACTTCTAGCACAGATACGCAGTATTTT	CASSQARSTSSTDTQYF